This T cell receptor (beta chain) was sequenced during a study of beta chain features in type 1 diabetes. This clone was seen a few times. Antigen specificity is unknown. Study-wide findings and caveats: Overrepresentation of cells with high TCR expression could result from cDNA sequencing. Fewer junction insertions and more nucleotide deletions appeared in type 1 diabetes patients. People with Type 1 diabetes carried modestly yet significantly shorter TCRB CDR3s in all four CD4+ subsets.

Every isolated RNA sample was fully reverse transcribed, so sequencing captured expressed TCRB transcripts. This table comes from immunoSEQ multiplex PCR, and its TCRdb copy is limited to in-frame clones, with some not included. The sample lists some 500,000 clones, about 10% occurring once. CD4+ naive, central memory, regulatory and stem cell-like memory subsets were isolated by sorting on CD45RO/CCR7/CD25/CD127/CD95/CD27. Specimen: naive CD4+ T cells from blood. The origin of this receptor is a woman younger than 35 in good health.

CDR3 sequence reads: CASSHSGVAGSETQYF. The CDR3 coding sequence is TGTGCCAGCAGCCACTCGGGTGTAGCGGGATCAGAGACCCAGTACTTC. V is TRBV7-2 and J is TRBJ2-5; the match to TRBD2 covers 8 bases. V dropped 5 bases and J dropped 4; count of bases not matched to a gene: 12. This CDR3 spans 16 amino acids. CDR1 SGHTA and CDR2 FQGNSA come from the germline V gene.